This T cell receptor (beta chain) came from a study of control samples from healthy donors and cancer patients. This CDR3 comprises 15 residues. Trimming took 10 bases from V and 4 from J; bases not matched to a gene: 10. Looked up from germline, CDR1 is SEHNR and CDR2 is FQNEAQ (reference sequence). Some clones are missing from TCRdb's copy, which holds only in-frame ones; the method was immunoSEQ multiplex PCR. The data contain roughly 150,000 clones, almost 90% of them singletons. The chain joins TRBV7-9 to TRBJ2-1; TRBD2 matches 10 bases. The source is a man younger than 35 in good health. Sequencing was done on a sample of blood. The DNA for the CDR3 is TGTGCCACCCTCCCCTTAGCGGGGGGTTACAATGAGCAGTTCTTC. Protein product: CATLPLAGGYNEQFF.